The 13 T cell receptor beta chains presented below share a single source sample, sequenced in a study of T cells in Graves' hyperthyroidism and ophthalmopathy. TCR beta CDR3 region amplification was performed from RNA transcripts. The HTBI primer set was used in a first-round RT-PCR of the TCR CDR3. Each CDR3 protein gets one entry after TCRdb re-called the multiplex PCR reads with MiXCR. The sample records around 240,000 distinct CDR3 sequences, about 16% being singletons. The sequencing sample was made of blood. Receptor source: a woman aged 18-29 years with Graves' ophthalmopathy.

This clonotype was recorded many times. The chain has TRBV11-2 and TRBJ2-3; D perhaps matches TRBD2 (6 bases). Trimming took off 5 bases at V and 3 bases at J, with 18 bases between the two ends. Germline-derived CDR1 and CDR2 are SGHAT and FQNNGV. CDR3 size: 16 residues. CDR3 bases: TGTGCCAGCAGCAAAACTAACCTGGGGGGAACAGATACGCAGTATTTT. This codes for CASSKTNLGGTDTQYF.

At least ten counts were recorded for this clonotype. V is TRBV28 and J is TRBJ1-2; D is uncertain. Looked up from germline, CDR1 is MDHEN and CDR2 is SYDVKM. Trimming took 2 bases from V and 2 from J, leaving 6 bases between them. The CDR3 extends over 13 amino acids. This CDR3 is CASSLAHNYGYTF. The DNA for the CDR3 is TGTGCCAGCAGTTTAGCCCACAACTATGGCTACACCTTC.

This clonotype has at least ten counts. This chain connects TRBV4-2 to TRBJ2-3; possible D gene TRBD2, 5 bases. CDR3 size: 16 residues. Germline-derived CDR1 and CDR2 are LGHNA and YNFKEQ. Trimming left V 0 bases short and J 4 bases short, with 14 bases between. CDR3 protein: CASSQDRTRVSDTQYF. The CDR3 DNA is TGTGCCAGCAGCCAAGATCGGACGAGGGTGTCAGATACGCAGTATTTT.

This clonotype has ten or more counts. V gene TRBV7-9 combines with J gene TRBJ1-1, with 8 bases fitting TRBD1. Trimming cost V 0 bases and J 1 base; bases outside gene matches: 7. The CDR3 totals 17 residues. Germline V gene lookup returns CDR1 SEHNR and CDR2 FQNEAQ (reference sequence). CDR3 amino acids: CASSLAWTGKRNTEAFF. CDR3 nucleotides: TGTGCCAGCAGCTTAGCGTGGACAGGGAAACGGAACACTGAAGCTTTCTTT.

This clonotype was observed many times. The genes are TRBV5-1 and TRBJ1-2; TRBD1 matches at 7 bases. V trimming: 0 bases; J trimming: 1 base; junction bases outside the gene matches: 6. The CDR3 length is 16 residues. Germline V gene data show CDR1 as SGHRS and CDR2 as YFSETQ. The CDR3 loop reads CASSLGHTGDNYGYTF. Written as DNA, the CDR3 is TGCGCCAGCAGCTTGGGGCACACAGGGGATAACTATGGCTACACCTTC.

This clonotype was detected many times. This chain links TRBV24-1 with TRBJ2-5; weak D call: TRBD1 (6 bases). The germline gives CDR1 KGHDR, CDR2 SFDVKD. Trimming stripped 6 bases from V and 5 bases from J, with 18 bases between. This CDR3 region has 15 residues. The DNA for the CDR3 is TGTGCCACCAGTCCTCGATCTGGACAGCTCGAGACCCAGTACTTC. Protein product: CATSPRSGQLETQYF.

Many counts were recorded for this clonotype. This chain connects TRBV7-9 to TRBJ2-1, with TRBD2 matching over 10 bases. The ends lost 0 bases at V and 5 bases at J; junction bases unmatched: 4. Germline CDR1 reads SEHNR; CDR2 reads FQNEAQ (reference sequence). The CDR3 is 16 residues long. Written as DNA, the CDR3 is TGTGCCAGCAGCTTAGCGGGACTAGCGTACAACAATGAGCAGTTCTTC. This encodes CASSLAGLAYNNEQFF.

In this sample, this clonotype turned up many times. The V gene is TRBV5-1, the J gene TRBJ1-3, with TRBD1 matching over 7 bases. V lost 4 bases and J lost 0; bases outside the gene matches: 4. Germline-derived CDR1 and CDR2 are SGHRS and YFSETQ. CDR3 length equals 15 residues. For the CDR3, the DNA is TGCGCCAGCAGCCAGGGGGGTTCCTCTGGAAACACCATATATTTT. As protein: CASSQGGSSGNTIYF.

This clonotype was detected ten times or more. The rearrangement joins TRBV5-6 to TRBJ1-4; 7 bases fit TRBD1. The CDR3 is made up of 16 amino acids. Germline CDR1 and CDR2: SGHDT and YYEEEE. Unmatched junction bases numbered 6, after V lost 4 bases and J lost 0 bases. As DNA, the CDR3 is TGTGCCAGCAGCCGAACCGGGACAGCAACTAATGAAAAACTGTTTTTT. It encodes CASSRTGTATNEKLFF.

This clonotype was seen repeatedly, ten times or more. The V gene is TRBV7-2, the J gene TRBJ2-2; 11 nucleotides match TRBD2. The trim removed 5 bases at V and 4 bases at J, leaving 6 bases unmatched. This CDR3 has 16 amino acids. The V gene's germline CDR1 is SGHTA and CDR2 FQGNSA. In DNA form, the CDR3 reads TGTGCCAGCAGCCCTCGACTAGCGGGGCCCACCGGGGAGCTGTTTTTT. Amino acids: CASSPRLAGPTGELFF. Complete variable domain (other parts from reference TRBV7-2 and TRBJ2-2): GAGVSQSPSNKVTEKGKDVELRCDPISGHTALYWYRQSLGQGLEFLIYFQGNSAPDKSGLPSDRFSAERTGGSVSTLTIQRTQQEDSAVYLCASSPRLAGPTGELFFGEGSRLTVL.

This clonotype was seen more than once but under ten times. The chain uses TRBV6-1 and TRBJ1-4; 9 bases are a match to TRBD1. Per the germline V gene, CDR1 is MNHNS and CDR2 is SASEGT. The J segment lost 8 bases and the V segment lost 4 bases, leaving 8 bases of the junction unmatched. This CDR3 has 15 residues. The CDR3 region has the DNA TGTGCCAGCAGTGTAGAAGGGACAGGGAGGGAAAAACTGTTTTTT. This sequence encodes CASSVEGTGREKLFF.

As concerns this clonotype: At one end the junction does not follow the germline gene, possibly because of a read error. The rearrangement joins TRBV18 to TRBJ1-6, with 8 nucleotides matching TRBD1. This CDR3 is built from 18 residues. The V gene's germline CDR1 is KGHSH and CDR2 LQKENI. The CDR3 loop is CASSPVRSGQGYSSPLHF. CDR3 coding DNA: TGTGCCAGCTCACCAGTGCGATCCGGACAGGGCTATAGTTCACCCCTCCACTTT.

The table lists this clonotype with many counts. The V call is TRBV4-3, the J call TRBJ2-1; the D is unclear. This CDR3 has 17 residues. V dropped 1 base and J dropped 3 bases, with 16 bases sitting between them. Germline CDR1 LGHNA, CDR2 YSLEER. The CDR3 DNA is TGCGCCAGCAGCCAAGCCAGCTCGTCGGGCCACTACAATGAGCAGTTCTTC. Translation gives CASSQASSSGHYNEQFF.